The source of this T cell receptor beta chain is a study of beta chain features in type 1 diabetes (dated by TCRdb to about 2018). Some background on the complete study: Patients and healthy donors did not differ in mean age, gender distribution, total cell number or subset yield. A total of roughly 98,000,000 sorted cells were examined across all samples, and RNA yield correlated strongly with the number of cells per subset. The study compared TCRB repertoires of sorted circulating CD4+ T cell subsets between recently diagnosed type 1 diabetes patients and matched healthy donors. Regulatory and stem cell-like memory subsets were obtained from only 8 patients and about 8 healthy donors, while naive and central memory subsets were obtained from all 30 or so donors.

CDR1 and CDR2, looked up from the germline V gene, are MDHEN and SYDVKM. Measured from the cysteine to the phenylalanine, the CDR3 is 16 residues long. Solely the CDR3 DNA is kept, with 48 bases framed from the first base. Each donor gave one peripheral blood draw, averaging approximately 0.12 L, which was collected into heparinised tubes. Naive, central memory, regulatory and stem cell-like memory CD4+ T cells were sorted on a BD FACSAria II using a panel including CD45RO, CCR7, CD25, CD127, CD95 and CD27. A purity above 98% was achieved for all sorted populations. PBMCs were isolated right away by Lymphoprep density gradient centrifugation and were stained directly, without culture. So that batch effects would be minimized, each experiment stained and sorted samples in pairs, pairing one healthy donor with one patient. The full study reports these points: A moderate but significant shortening of TCRB CDR3 length was observed in type 1 diabetes patients in all four CD4+ subsets. Because cDNA was sequenced instead of genomic DNA, activated cells with high expression could be over-represented, although the groups did not differ in activation or CD3 levels. HLA sub-analyses involved small numbers of individuals, so any influence of HLA type on TCRB rearrangement remained unresolved. At VDJ recombination sites, type 1 diabetes patients had fewer insertions and more deleted nucleotides, which implies abnormalities in thymic rearrangement. Shorter templates might be favored by PCR, yet because patient and control samples were amplified and corrected together, any such skew would affect both groups equally. Naive, central memory and regulatory TCRB repertoires appeared more similar among patients than among healthy donors.

The entire isolated RNA was reverse transcribed using the High Capacity cDNA Reverse Transcription Kit, and thus expressed TCRB transcripts were sequenced. Deep immunoSEQ sequencing was performed on naive, central memory and regulatory T cell samples, with an average of around 3.4 million total reads per sample. Sorted cells were lysed in RLT buffer, and RNA was extracted using DNase-treated RNeasy Micro or Mini kits according to cell number. To prevent cross-contamination, every cell subset was processed on its own, while patient and healthy donor samples were processed together. The immunoSEQ multiplex PCR was used to amplify TCRB sequences from cDNA, yielding 87-bp fragments that span the CDR3 region. The amplicons were sequenced using the Illumina HiSeq platform. Processing in the source paper ran as follows. PCR bias was corrected computationally using synthetic template baselines, and reads within Hamming distance 2 were collapsed, with unmergeable singletons discarded. Reads were aligned against IMGT so that V, D and J genes, CDR3 length and insertions or deletions at six rearrangement sites could be assigned. Clonotype counts were normalized to sorted cell number within each subset before computing true diversity and Gini coefficients with the tcR R package. The overlap coefficient, calculated on TCRB nucleotide sequences, was used to measure repertoire sharing. In TCRdb, the immuneACCESS table is reduced to in-frame sequences with V and J assigned. These tables do not hold every clone; where another copy was compared, an unresolved V gene accounts for under half, and the others remain unexplained. V, J and clone size were drawn from that table, and D and trimming were deduced from the DNA. This sample holds 150,000 to 200,000 clones; about 13% were observed only once. The ten most abundant clones make up 0.62% of the sample.

As for this clone: The target of this receptor is not known. It has no much larger one-base neighbor in the sample; base qualities were not kept.

The clonotype originates from a woman between 18 and 29 years old in good health. The chain joins TRBV28 to TRBJ2-7; 10 central bases correspond to TRBD2. The DNA end is a closer match to TRBJ2-1, so the J assignment may be wrong. Sequenced input: central memory CD4+ T cells from blood. The CDR3 is CASSDTSAGGYNEQFF. In nucleotides, the sequence is TGTGCCAGCAGTGATACTTCAGCGGGAGGGTACAATGAGCAGTTCTTC.